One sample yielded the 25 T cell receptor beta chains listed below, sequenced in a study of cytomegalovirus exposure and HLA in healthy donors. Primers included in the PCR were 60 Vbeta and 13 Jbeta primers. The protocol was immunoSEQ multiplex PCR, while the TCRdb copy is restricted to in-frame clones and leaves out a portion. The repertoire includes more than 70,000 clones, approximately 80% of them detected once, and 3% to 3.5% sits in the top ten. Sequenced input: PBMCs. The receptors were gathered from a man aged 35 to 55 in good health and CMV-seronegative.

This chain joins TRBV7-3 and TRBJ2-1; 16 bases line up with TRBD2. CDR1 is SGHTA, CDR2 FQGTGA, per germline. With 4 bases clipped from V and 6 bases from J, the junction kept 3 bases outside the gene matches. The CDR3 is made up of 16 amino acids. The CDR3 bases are TGTGCCAGCAGCTCGGGACTAGCGGGGGGGGTCAATGAGCAGTTCTTC. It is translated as CASSSGLAGGVNEQFF.

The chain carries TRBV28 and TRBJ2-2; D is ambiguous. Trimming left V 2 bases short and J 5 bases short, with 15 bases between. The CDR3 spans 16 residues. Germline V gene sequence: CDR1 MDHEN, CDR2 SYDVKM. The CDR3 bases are TGTGCCAGCAGTTTAATTGGCATAGAGGAAACCGGGGAGCTGTTTTTT. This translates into CASSLIGIEETGELFF.

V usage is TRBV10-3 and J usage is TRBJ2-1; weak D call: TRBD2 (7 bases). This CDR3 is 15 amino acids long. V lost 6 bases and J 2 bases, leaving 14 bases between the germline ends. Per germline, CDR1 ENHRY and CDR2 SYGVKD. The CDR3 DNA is TGTGCCATCAGGGACCGGGGGGCCACCTACAATGAGCAGTTCTTC. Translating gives CAIRDRGATYNEQFF.

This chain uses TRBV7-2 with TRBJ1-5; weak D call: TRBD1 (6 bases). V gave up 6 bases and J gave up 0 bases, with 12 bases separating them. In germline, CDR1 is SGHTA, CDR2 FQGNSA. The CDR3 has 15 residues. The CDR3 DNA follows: TGTGCCAGCAGGCCTACAGGGTATAGCAATCAGCCCCAGCATTTT. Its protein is CASRPTGYSNQPQHF.

The DNA for the CDR3 is TGTGCCAGCAGTTTACCGGGGGGGAATGAGCAGTTCTTC. Protein sequence: CASSLPGGNEQFF. The genes are TRBV11-3 and TRBJ2-1, with 8 bases that match TRBD2. Looked up from germline, CDR1 is SGHNT and CDR2 is YENEEA. The V segment lost 6 bases and the J segment 7 bases; nucleotides outside the gene matches: 5. CDR3 length: 13 residues.

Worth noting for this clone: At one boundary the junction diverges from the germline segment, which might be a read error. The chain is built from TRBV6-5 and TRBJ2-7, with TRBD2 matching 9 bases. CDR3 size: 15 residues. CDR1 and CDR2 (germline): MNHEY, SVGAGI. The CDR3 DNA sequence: TGTGCCAACAGTTACCAGGCTAGCGGGGCCTACGAGCAGTACTTC. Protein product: CANSYQASGAYEQYF.

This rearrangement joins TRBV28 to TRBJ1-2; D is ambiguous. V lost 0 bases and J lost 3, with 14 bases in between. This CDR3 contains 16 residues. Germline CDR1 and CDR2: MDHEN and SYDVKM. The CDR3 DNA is TGTGCCAGCAGTTTATGGTCCCGGGGTTCGTACTATGGCTACACCTTC. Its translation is CASSLWSRGSYYGYTF.

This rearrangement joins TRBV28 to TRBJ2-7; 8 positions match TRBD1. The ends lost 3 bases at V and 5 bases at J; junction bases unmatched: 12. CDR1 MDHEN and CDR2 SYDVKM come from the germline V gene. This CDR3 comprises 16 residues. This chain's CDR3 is CASSFYFGQGTHEQYF. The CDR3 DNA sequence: TGTGCCAGCAGTTTTTACTTCGGACAGGGTACCCACGAGCAGTACTTC.

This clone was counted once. The CDR3: CASSPKQGYTEAFF. The CDR3 DNA reads TGTGCCAGCAGCCCGAAACAGGGATACACTGAAGCTTTCTTT. This sequence joins TRBV5-4 and TRBJ1-1, with D perhaps matching TRBD1 (6 bases). Germline CDR1 SGHNT, CDR2 YYREEE (reference sequence). The CDR3 is 14 amino acids. Trimming removed 4 bases at V and 3 bases at J, with 13 bases between.

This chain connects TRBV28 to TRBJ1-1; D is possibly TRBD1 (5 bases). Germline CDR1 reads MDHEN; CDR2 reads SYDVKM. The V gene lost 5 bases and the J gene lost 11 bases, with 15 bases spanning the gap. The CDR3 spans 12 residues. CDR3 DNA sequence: TGTGCCAGCAGTGCTGTGGGGGGTAGCGCTTTCTTT. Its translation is CASSAVGGSAFF.

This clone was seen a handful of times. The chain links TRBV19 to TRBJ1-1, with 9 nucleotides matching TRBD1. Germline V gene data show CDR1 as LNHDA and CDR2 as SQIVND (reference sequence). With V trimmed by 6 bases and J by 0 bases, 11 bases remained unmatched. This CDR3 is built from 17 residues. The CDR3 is CASSSLDRGLMNTEAFF. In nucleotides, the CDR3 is TGTGCCAGTAGCTCCCTGGACAGGGGCTTGATGAACACTGAAGCTTTCTTT.

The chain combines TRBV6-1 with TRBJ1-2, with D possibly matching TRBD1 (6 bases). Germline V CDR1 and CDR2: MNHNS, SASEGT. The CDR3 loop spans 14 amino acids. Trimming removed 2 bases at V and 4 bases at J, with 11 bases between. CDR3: CASSEKLGAYGYTF. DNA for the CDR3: TGTGCCAGCAGTGAAAAGCTGGGGGCCTATGGCTACACCTTC.

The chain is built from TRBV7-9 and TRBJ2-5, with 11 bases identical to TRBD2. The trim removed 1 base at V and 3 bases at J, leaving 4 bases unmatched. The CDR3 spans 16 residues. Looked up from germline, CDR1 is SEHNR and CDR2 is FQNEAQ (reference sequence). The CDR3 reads CASSLGGSGGEETQYF. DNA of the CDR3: TGTGCCAGCAGCTTAGGAGGTAGCGGGGGGGAAGAGACCCAGTACTTC. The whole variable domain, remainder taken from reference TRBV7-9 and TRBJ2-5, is DTGVSQNPRHKITKRGQNVTFRCDPISEHNRLYWYRQTLGQGPEFLTYFQNEAQLEKSRLLSDRFSAERPKGSFSTLEIQRTEQGDSAMYLCASSLGGSGGEETQYFGPGTRLLVL.

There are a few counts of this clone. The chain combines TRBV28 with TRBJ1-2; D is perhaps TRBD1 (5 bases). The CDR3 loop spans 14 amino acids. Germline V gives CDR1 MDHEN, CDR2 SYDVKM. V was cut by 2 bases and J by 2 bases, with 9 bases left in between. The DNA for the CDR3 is TGTGCCAGCAGTTTAGGGACTTTCAACTATGGCTACACCTTC. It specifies CASSLGTFNYGYTF.

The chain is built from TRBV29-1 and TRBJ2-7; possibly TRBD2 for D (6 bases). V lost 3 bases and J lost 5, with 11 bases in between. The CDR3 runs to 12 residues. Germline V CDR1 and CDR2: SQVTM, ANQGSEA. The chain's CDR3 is CSVDGGSNEQYF. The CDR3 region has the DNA TGCAGCGTTGATGGGGGGAGCAACGAGCAGTACTTC.

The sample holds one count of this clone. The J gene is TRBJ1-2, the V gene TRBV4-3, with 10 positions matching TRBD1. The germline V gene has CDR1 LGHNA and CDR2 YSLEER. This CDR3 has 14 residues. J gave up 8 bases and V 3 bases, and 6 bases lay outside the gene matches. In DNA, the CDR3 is TGCGCCAGCAGCCACCTGACAGGGGGCTTAGGCTACACCTTC. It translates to CASSHLTGGLGYTF.

CDR3 DNA sequence: TGTGCCAGCAGCTTAAAGGTCACGGGTTACACCTACGAGCAGTACTTC. It is translated as CASSLKVTGYTYEQYF. This sequence joins TRBV7-2 and TRBJ2-7; D remains unclear. CDR1 is SGHTA and CDR2 is FQGNSA in the germline V gene. The CDR3 loop spans 16 amino acids. The V gene lost 2 bases and the J gene lost 2 bases, with 16 bases spanning the gap.

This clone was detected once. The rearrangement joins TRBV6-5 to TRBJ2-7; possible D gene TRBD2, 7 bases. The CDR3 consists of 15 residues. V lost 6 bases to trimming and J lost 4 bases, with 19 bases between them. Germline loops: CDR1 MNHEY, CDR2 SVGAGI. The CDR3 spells CASRPRGGGKYEQYF. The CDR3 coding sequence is TGTGCCAGCAGGCCTCGGGGAGGGGGGAAGTACGAGCAGTACTTC.

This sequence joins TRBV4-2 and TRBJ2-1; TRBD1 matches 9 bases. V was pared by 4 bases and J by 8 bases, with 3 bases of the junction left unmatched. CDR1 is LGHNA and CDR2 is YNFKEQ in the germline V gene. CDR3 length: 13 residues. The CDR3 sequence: CASSPRQGDEQFF. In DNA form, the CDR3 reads TGTGCCAGCAGCCCGCGACAGGGGGATGAGCAGTTCTTC.

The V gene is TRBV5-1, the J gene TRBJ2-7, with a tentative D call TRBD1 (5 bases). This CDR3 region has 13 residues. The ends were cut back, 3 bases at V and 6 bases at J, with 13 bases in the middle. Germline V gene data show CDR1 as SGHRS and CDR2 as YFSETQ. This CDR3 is CASSYQGSSEQYF. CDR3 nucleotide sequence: TGCGCCAGCAGCTACCAGGGCTCCAGCGAGCAGTACTTC.

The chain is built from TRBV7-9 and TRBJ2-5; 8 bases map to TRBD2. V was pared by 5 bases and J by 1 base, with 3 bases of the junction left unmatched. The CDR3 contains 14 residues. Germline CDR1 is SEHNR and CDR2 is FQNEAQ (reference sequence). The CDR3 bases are TGTGCCAGCAGCACCGGACTAGCCCAAGAGACCCAGTACTTC. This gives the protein CASSTGLAQETQYF.

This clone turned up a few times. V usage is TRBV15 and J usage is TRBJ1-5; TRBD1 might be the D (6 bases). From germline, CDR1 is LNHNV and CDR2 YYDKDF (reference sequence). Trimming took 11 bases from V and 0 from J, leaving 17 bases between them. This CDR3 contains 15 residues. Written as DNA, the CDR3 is TGTGCCGCCCAGAAAGGGGGGGATAGCAATCAGCCCCAGCATTTT. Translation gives CAAQKGGDSNQPQHF.

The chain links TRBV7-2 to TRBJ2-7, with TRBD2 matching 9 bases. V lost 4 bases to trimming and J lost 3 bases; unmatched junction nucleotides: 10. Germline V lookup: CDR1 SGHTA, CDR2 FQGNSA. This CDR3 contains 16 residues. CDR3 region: CASSSVGAGGHYEQYF. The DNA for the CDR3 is TGTGCCAGCAGCTCTGTGGGGGCGGGGGGGCACTACGAGCAGTACTTC. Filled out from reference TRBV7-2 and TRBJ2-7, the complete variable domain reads GAGVSQSPSNKVTEKGKDVELRCDPISGHTALYWYRQSLGQGLEFLIYFQGNSAPDKSGLPSDRFSAERTGGSVSTLTIQRTQQEDSAVYLCASSSVGAGGHYEQYFGPGTRLTVT.

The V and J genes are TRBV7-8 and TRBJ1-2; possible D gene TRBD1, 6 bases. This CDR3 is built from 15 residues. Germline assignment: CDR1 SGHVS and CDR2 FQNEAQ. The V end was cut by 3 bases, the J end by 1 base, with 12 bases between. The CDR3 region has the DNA TGTGCCAGCAGCTTCCGGGACACCAATAACTATGGCTACACCTTC. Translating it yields CASSFRDTNNYGYTF.

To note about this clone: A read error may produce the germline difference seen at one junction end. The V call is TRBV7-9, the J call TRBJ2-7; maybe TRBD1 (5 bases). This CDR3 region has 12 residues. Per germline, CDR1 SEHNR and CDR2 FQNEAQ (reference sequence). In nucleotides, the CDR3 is TGTTCCAGCAGCTTAGACAGCTACGAGCAGTACTTC. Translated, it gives CSSSLDSYEQYF.